This is a list of T cell receptor beta chains from one sample in a study of human T cells and chemical hapten exposure. TCRdb re-derived calls from the RACE reads in MiXCR, one entry per CDR3 protein. The data show some 93,000 distinct CDR3 sequences, about 8.7% seen once. The sequencing sample was made of whole blood. These receptor sequences come from a female donor in good health. Some clones in this sample may be carry-over from other donors' samples. Both conserved end residues are part of each CDR3. D genes are given only for firm matches. Some rows have no size entry. The others give once, few or many, or a class for an expanded clone.

D gene: -; J gene: TRBJ1-3; clone size: few; V gene: TRBV7-2; CDR3 protein: CASSRQISGNTIYF; CDR3 DNA: TGTGCCAGCAGCCGACAGATCTCTGGAAACACCATATATTTT
D gene: -; J gene: TRBJ1-2; clone size: few; V gene: TRBV4-2; CDR3 protein: CASSQDWGAQNYGYTF; CDR3 DNA: TGTGCCAGCAGCCAAGATTGGGGGGCGCAGAACTATGGCTACACCTTC
D gene: -; J gene: TRBJ1-4; clone size: -; V gene: TRBV28; CDR3 protein: CASSFREKLFF; CDR3 DNA: TGTGCCAGCAGTTTTCGTGAAAAACTGTTTTTT
D gene: TRBD2; J gene: TRBJ2-7; clone size: many; V gene: TRBV2; CDR3 protein: CASSERLAGVEQYF; CDR3 DNA: TGTGCCAGCAGTGAGCGACTAGCGGGAGTTGAGCAGTACTTC
D gene: TRBD2; J gene: TRBJ2-1; clone size: -; V gene: TRBV28; CDR3 protein: CASSLLLLAGGRNEQFF; CDR3 DNA: TGTGCCAGCAGTCTCCTATTACTAGCGGGAGGGCGGAATGAGCAGTTCTTC
D gene: TRBD2; J gene: TRBJ2-5; clone size: few; V gene: TRBV29-1; CDR3 protein: CSVGLAGGYETQYF; CDR3 DNA: TGCAGCGTTGGACTAGCGGGAGGGTATGAGACCCAGTACTTC
D gene: TRBD1; J gene: TRBJ1-4; clone size: -; V gene: TRBV27; CDR3 protein: CASSLEGRGHEKLFF; CDR3 DNA: TGTGCCAGCAGTTTAGAAGGCAGGGGGCATGAAAAACTGTTTTTT
D gene: TRBD2; J gene: TRBJ2-3; clone size: few; V gene: TRBV7-2; CDR3 protein: CASSPTSGRLDTQYF; CDR3 DNA: TGTGCCAGCAGCCCGACTAGCGGGAGATTAGATACGCAGTATTTT
D gene: -; J gene: TRBJ2-7; clone size: many; V gene: TRBV12-3/TRBV12-4; CDR3 protein: CASSLAGNEQYF; CDR3 DNA: TGTGCCAGCAGTTTAGCAGGGAACGAGCAGTACTTC
D gene: -; J gene: TRBJ2-5; clone size: -; V gene: TRBV7-3; CDR3 protein: CASKASGHREETQYF; CDR3 DNA: TGTGCCAGCAAGGCATCGGGGCACAGGGAAGAGACCCAGTACTTC
D gene: TRBD2; J gene: TRBJ2-1; clone size: -; V gene: TRBV7-9; CDR3 protein: CASSLVFRLFSGGNNEQFF; CDR3 DNA: TGTGCCAGCAGCTTAGTCTTCCGGTTATTTAGCGGGGGGAACAATGAGCAGTTCTTC
D gene: TRBD1; J gene: TRBJ1-5; clone size: -; V gene: TRBV24-1; CDR3 protein: CATSDRQGAGNQPQHF; CDR3 DNA: TGTGCCACCAGTGACCGACAGGGGGCTGGGAATCAGCCCCAGCATTTT
D gene: TRBD2; J gene: TRBJ2-7; clone size: many; V gene: TRBV28; CDR3 protein: CASSLEKGWASGRVSGYEQYF; CDR3 DNA: TGTGCCAGCAGTTTAGAGAAGGGCTGGGCTAGCGGGAGAGTTTCGGGTTACGAGCAGTACTTC
D gene: TRBD2; J gene: TRBJ2-5; clone size: -; V gene: TRBV2; CDR3 protein: CASRESGLAGPWDQETQYF; CDR3 DNA: TGTGCCAGCAGGGAATCTGGACTAGCGGGACCATGGGACCAAGAGACCCAGTACTTC
D gene: -; J gene: TRBJ2-3; clone size: many; V gene: TRBV6-6; CDR3 protein: CASSVTDTQYF; CDR3 DNA: TGTGCCAGCAGTGTCACAGATACGCAGTATTTT
D gene: TRBD1; J gene: TRBJ2-2; clone size: few; V gene: TRBV19; CDR3 protein: CASTPPDRGNTGELFF; CDR3 DNA: TGTGCCAGTACCCCCCCGGACAGGGGAAACACCGGGGAGCTGTTTTTT
D gene: TRBD1; J gene: TRBJ2-4; clone size: many; V gene: TRBV20-1; CDR3 protein: CSALPGQSNYIQYF; CDR3 DNA: TGCAGTGCTCTCCCGGGACAGTCGAACTACATTCAGTACTTC
D gene: -; J gene: TRBJ1-4; clone size: many; V gene: TRBV28; CDR3 protein: CASSEGGSGDEKLFF; CDR3 DNA: TGTGCCAGCAGCGAAGGGGGGTCAGGGGATGAAAAACTGTTTTTT
D gene: TRBD1; J gene: TRBJ1-1; clone size: -; V gene: TRBV28; CDR3 protein: CASSLGRGLTEAFF; CDR3 DNA: TGTGCCAGCAGTTTGGGCAGGGGGCTCACTGAAGCTTTCTTT
D gene: TRBD1; J gene: TRBJ1-4; clone size: few; V gene: TRBV7-6; CDR3 protein: CASSTRQGPNEKLFF; CDR3 DNA: TGTGCCAGCAGCACGAGACAGGGCCCTAATGAAAAACTGTTTTTT
D gene: -; J gene: TRBJ1-2; clone size: few; V gene: TRBV7-9; CDR3 protein: CASTQSGDFYGYTF; CDR3 DNA: TGTGCCAGCACCCAGTCGGGGGACTTCTATGGCTACACCTTC
D gene: TRBD2; J gene: TRBJ2-1; clone size: few; V gene: TRBV19; CDR3 protein: CASSTAGLAGEEQFF; CDR3 DNA: TGTGCCAGTAGTACCGCGGGACTAGCGGGAGAGGAGCAGTTCTTC
D gene: -; J gene: TRBJ2-2; clone size: -; V gene: TRBV11-2; CDR3 protein: CASSLVGTTNTGELFF; CDR3 DNA: TGTGCCAGCAGCTTAGTCGGGACCACGAACACCGGGGAGCTGTTTTTT
D gene: -; J gene: TRBJ1-2; clone size: -; V gene: TRBV5-1; CDR3 protein: CASSLAVSNYGYTF; CDR3 DNA: TGCGCCAGCAGCTTGGCTGTCAGCAACTATGGCTACACCTTC
D gene: -; J gene: TRBJ2-7; clone size: -; V gene: TRBV20-1; CDR3 protein: CSARWGSSYEQYF; CDR3 DNA: TGCAGTGCACGATGGGGTAGCTCCTACGAGCAGTACTTC
D gene: TRBD1; J gene: TRBJ1-2; clone size: many; V gene: TRBV15; CDR3 protein: CATSRTFGTANGYTF; CDR3 DNA: TGTGCCACCAGCAGAACTTTCGGGACAGCTAATGGCTACACCTTC
D gene: -; J gene: TRBJ1-4; clone size: many; V gene: TRBV11-2; CDR3 protein: CASRPRAGPLPATNEKLFF; CDR3 DNA: TGTGCCAGCAGACCGAGGGCAGGCCCCCTTCCCGCAACTAATGAAAAACTGTTTTTT
D gene: -; J gene: TRBJ2-6; clone size: -; V gene: TRBV4-3; CDR3 protein: CASSQDSSSGANVLTF; CDR3 DNA: TGCGCCAGCAGCCAAGACAGTAGCTCTGGGGCCAACGTCCTGACTTTC
D gene: -; J gene: TRBJ2-1; clone size: many; V gene: TRBV4-3; CDR3 protein: CASSQVLGGDEQFF; CDR3 DNA: TGCGCCAGCAGCCAAGTTTTAGGTGGGGATGAGCAGTTCTTC
D gene: -; J gene: TRBJ1-4; clone size: few; V gene: TRBV11-2; CDR3 protein: CASSLGLTPDYEKLFF; CDR3 DNA: TGTGCCAGCAGCTTAGGTCTGACACCGGATTATGAAAAACTGTTTTTT
D gene: -; J gene: TRBJ2-5; clone size: few; V gene: TRBV5-6; CDR3 protein: CASSLPGAAPETQYF; CDR3 DNA: TGTGCCAGCAGCTTGCCAGGGGCTGCCCCAGAGACCCAGTACTTC
D gene: TRBD1; J gene: TRBJ2-7; clone size: few; V gene: TRBV6-1; CDR3 protein: CASNERWDRTSYEQYF; CDR3 DNA: TGTGCCAGCAACGAACGCTGGGACAGGACCTCCTACGAGCAGTACTTC
D gene: -; J gene: TRBJ2-3; clone size: many; V gene: TRBV7-8; CDR3 protein: CASSSQGRDTQYF; CDR3 DNA: TGTGCCAGCAGCTCGCAGGGGAGGGATACGCAGTATTTT